This entry concerns a single TCR beta chain. What antigen it recognizes has not been identified. It has no much larger one-base neighbor in the sample; base qualities were not kept. This sample is part of a study of CD8+ T cells in alopecia areata (dated by TCRdb to between 2018 and 2020). For context, the study as a whole: The treated patients, all with moderate-to-severe alopecia areata, were enrolled in an open-label pilot trial of oral tofacitinib given at 5 to 10 mg twice daily. In humans, TCRbeta sequencing was performed on scalp tissue and on sorted CD4+ and CD8+ peripheral blood T cells from healthy controls and from patients with patchy or totalis/universalis alopecia areata. Disease severity in treated patients was measured with the SALT score, which quantifies the percentage of affected scalp surface area. immunoSEQ multiplex PCR using 35 Vbeta forward primers and 13 Jbeta reverse primers was used to amplify TCRbeta CDR3 regions. RNA came from the PAXgene miRNA kit for fixed scalp, the miRNeasy kit for PBMCs, and the RNeasy kit for mouse skin. Tofacitinib was given for 6 to 18 months, followed by 6 months of follow-up off drug to assess delayed response and recurrence. High-throughput TCRbeta sequencing was used to examine T cell clonal expansion in alopecia areata in both the C3H/HeJ mouse model and human patients. Patients on tofacitinib were biopsied at baseline and after 4 and 24 weeks of treatment, and several of the patients also had a later scalp biopsy. Scalp clonality was compared across normal scalp (n=4), patchy alopecia areata scalp (n=8), and alopecia totalis/universalis scalp (n=8). Beyond this particular receptor, the publication reports: Compared with normal scalp, lesional scalp, particularly in alopecia totalis/universalis, had higher clonality and more expanded CD8+ clones, which suggests antigenic drive. Resident alphabeta T cells in normal human skin are also sequenced, complicating scalp TCR repertoire analysis, unlike mouse skin dominated by gammadelta T cells. Because the treated cohort was small and included a single nonresponder, larger studies are needed to assess links between baseline CD8+ expansion and response. Many expanded lesional clones were found to persist in scalp and blood during tofacitinib treatment, and relapse after treatment cessation may be partly explained by this persistence. Shared TCR sequences between patients were less evident than in mice, which may be partly attributable to HLA diversity in the patient population. Tofacitinib significantly lowered scalp clonality and the number of expanded CD8+ clones among the top 100 scalp clones.

What the time point label conveys for this sample: 24 weeks on oral tofacitinib. What this sample's treatment or condition label stands for: oral pan-JAK inhibitor, 5-10 mg twice daily. Lesional scalp punch biopsies and peripheral blood were obtained from alopecia areata patients. After PBMCs were isolated by density centrifugation and stained for CD3, CD4 and CD8, a FACSAria was used to sort CD4+ and CD8+ T cells. Receptor amplification or capture employed the immunoSEQ multiplex PCR assay. RNA was extracted from all samples and reverse transcribed into cDNA, which served as template for TCR sequencing. First-strand cDNA was synthesized using SuperScript III with a 2:1 mix of oligo-dT and random hexamers. A synthetic immune receptor repertoire was used to gauge amplification bias, and whatever bias remained was removed computationally. As for the original processing: After raw reads were preprocessed to remove errors, the CDR3 was defined following IMGT conventions as running from the conserved cysteine to phenylalanine. To get clonality, Shannon entropy was normalized by log2 of the number of productive unique TCRs and the result was subtracted from 1. Scalp TCRbeta sequences were cross-referenced with sorted blood CD4 and CD8 repertoires so that the CD4 or CD8 identity of scalp clones could be inferred. TCRdb took over this immuneACCESS table, retaining in-frame rearrangements with V and J assigned. Such tables are incomplete; in checked studies, under half of the missing clones stem from an unresolved V gene, and the remainder is unexplained. The DNA gave D and trimming, while V, J and clone size come from that table. The sample table lists over 150,000 clones, roughly 64% of them with a count of one. The ten largest clones take up roughly an eighth of the sample.

The source material was CD8+ T cells sorted from blood, sampled at week 24, from a patient treated with tofacitinib. This receptor was obtained from a human donor with alopecia areata.

The DNA sequence is given as TGTGCCAGCAGACACCGGACAGGGGACACTGAAGCTTTCTTT. Translated, this gives CASRHRTGDTEAFF. Here the chain combines TRBV6-6 and TRBJ1-1, and 9 bases in between align with TRBD1. Including the terminal cysteine and phenylalanine, the CDR3 comprises 14 residues. Only the CDR3 part of the read is kept: 42 bases, read in frame from the first base. V is cut back by 6 bases and J by 3 bases, with 5 bases in the junction unmatched. CDR1 and CDR2 were assigned from the germline V gene (reference sequence) as MNHNY and SVGAGI.